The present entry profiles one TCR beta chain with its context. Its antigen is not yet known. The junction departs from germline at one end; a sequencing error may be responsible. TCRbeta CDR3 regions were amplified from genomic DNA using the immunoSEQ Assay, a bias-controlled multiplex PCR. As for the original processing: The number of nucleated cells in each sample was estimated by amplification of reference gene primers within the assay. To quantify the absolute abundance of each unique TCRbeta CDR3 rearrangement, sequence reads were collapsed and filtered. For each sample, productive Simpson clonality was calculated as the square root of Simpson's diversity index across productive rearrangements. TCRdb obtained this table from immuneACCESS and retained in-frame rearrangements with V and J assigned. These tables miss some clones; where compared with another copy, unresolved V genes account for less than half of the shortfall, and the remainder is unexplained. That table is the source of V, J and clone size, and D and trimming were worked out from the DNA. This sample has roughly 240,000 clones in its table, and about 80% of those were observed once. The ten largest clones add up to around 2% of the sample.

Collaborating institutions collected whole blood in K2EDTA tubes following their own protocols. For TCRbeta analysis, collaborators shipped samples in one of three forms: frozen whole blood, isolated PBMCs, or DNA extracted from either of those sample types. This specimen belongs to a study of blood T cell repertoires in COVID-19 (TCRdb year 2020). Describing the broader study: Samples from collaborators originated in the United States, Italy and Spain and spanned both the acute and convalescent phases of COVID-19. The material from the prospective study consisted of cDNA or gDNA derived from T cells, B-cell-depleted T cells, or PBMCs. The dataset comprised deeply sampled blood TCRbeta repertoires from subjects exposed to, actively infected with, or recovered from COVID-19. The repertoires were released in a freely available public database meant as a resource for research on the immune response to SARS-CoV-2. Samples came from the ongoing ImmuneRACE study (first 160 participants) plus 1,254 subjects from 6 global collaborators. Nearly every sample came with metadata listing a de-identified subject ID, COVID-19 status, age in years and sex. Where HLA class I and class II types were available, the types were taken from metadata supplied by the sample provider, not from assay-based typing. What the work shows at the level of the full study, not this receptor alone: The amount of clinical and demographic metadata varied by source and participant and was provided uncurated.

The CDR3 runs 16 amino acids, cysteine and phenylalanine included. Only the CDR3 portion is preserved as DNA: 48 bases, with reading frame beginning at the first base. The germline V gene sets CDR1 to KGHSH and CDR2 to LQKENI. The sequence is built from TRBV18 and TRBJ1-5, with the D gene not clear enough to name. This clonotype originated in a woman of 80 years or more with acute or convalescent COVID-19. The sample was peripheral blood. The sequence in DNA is TGTGCCAGCTCACGGGGAGGGCCGGAGAGCAGTCAGCCCCAGCATTTT. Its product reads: CASSRGGPESSQPQHF.